This entry lists 18 T cell receptor beta chains sequenced from one sample in a study of T-cell memory formation after mild COVID-19. TCRdb independently ran MiXCR on the 5' RACE reads; one entry per CDR3 protein. The top ten clones hold approximately 40% of a sample with approximately 100,000 distinct CDR3 sequences, 11% of them seen once. The material sequenced was PBMCs or a T cell subset sorted from them (not recorded which). Receptor source: a man aged 18 to 30 who had mild COVID-19 (a few samples of this study predate the infection). Cell type and time point are not known.

The chain recombines TRBV6-6 with TRBJ1-2; tentatively, D is TRBD1 (5 bases). The germline gives CDR1 MNHNY, CDR2 SVGAGI (reference sequence). Between the trimmed V and J ends, which lost 3 bases and 5 bases, there was a span of 10 bases. The CDR3 loop spans 13 amino acids. CDR3 nucleotide sequence: TGTGCCAGCAGTTATCAGGACAATTATGGCTACACCTTC. Translating gives CASSYQDNYGYTF.

The chain combines TRBV7-6 with TRBJ1-5; D unresolved. Trimming pared 0 bases from V and 2 bases from J, leaving 11 bases between. Germline V CDR1 and CDR2: SGHVS, FNYEAQ. The CDR3 loop spans 16 amino acids. Here the CDR3 reads CASSLAPTGGNQPQHF. The CDR3 coding sequence is TGTGCCAGCAGCTTAGCTCCAACTGGTGGCAATCAGCCCCAGCATTTT.

This clonotype occurred a few times. In DNA form, the CDR3 reads TGTGCCAGCAGCTTAGTTTTTGGGGAGACCCAGTACTTC. Translating gives CASSLVFGETQYF. The V and J genes are TRBV7-9 and TRBJ2-5; D not resolved. The CDR3 has 13 residues. The V gene lost 1 base and the J gene lost 5 bases, with 8 bases spanning the gap. Germline V lookup: CDR1 SEHNR, CDR2 FQNEAQ (reference sequence).

This chain joins TRBV7-9 and TRBJ2-1, with D hard to call. Trimming cost V 5 bases and J 0 bases, with 5 bases left between them. The CDR3 runs 13 residues. In germline, CDR1 is SEHNR, CDR2 FQNEAQ (reference sequence). The chain's CDR3 is CASSPVSYNEQFF. The CDR3 nucleotides are TGTGCCAGCAGCCCAGTCTCCTACAATGAGCAGTTCTTC.

The table lists this clonotype with a few counts. The chain combines TRBV12-3 or TRBV12-4 with TRBJ2-7; 13 positions agree with TRBD2. Germline trimming cut 6 bases from V and 5 bases from J; bases unmatched to any gene: 4. CDR3 length: 14 residues. CDR3 coding DNA: TGTGCCAGCAGCCCGGGACTAGCGGGGAACGAGCAGTACGTC. Its translation is CASSPGLAGNEQYV.

The chain combines TRBV4-1 with TRBJ2-1, with no clear D. The germline V and J ends were trimmed by 1 base and 6 bases, with 4 bases remaining between them. The CDR3 has 12 residues. Germline lookup yields CDR1 MGHRA and CDR2 YSYEKL. The DNA for the CDR3 is TGCGCCAGCAGCCAAGTAGGCAATGAGCAGTTCTTC. This encodes CASSQVGNEQFF.

This clonotype was seen a few times. V gene TRBV7-8 combines with J gene TRBJ1-2; TRBD1 agrees at 8 bases. The CDR3 length is 13 residues. The junction had 5 bases not matched to a gene; V was cut back by 8 bases and J by 3 bases. From germline, CDR1 is SGHVS and CDR2 FQNEAQ. As DNA, the CDR3 is TGTGCCAGCGCGACAGGGGAGTACTATGGCTACACCTTC. Residues: CASATGEYYGYTF.

The chain is built from TRBV27 and TRBJ2-1; D may be TRBD1 or TRBD2 (5 bases each). Between the trimmed V and J ends, which lost 7 bases and 4 bases, there was a span of 14 bases. This CDR3 comprises 14 residues. Looked up from germline, CDR1 is MNHEY and CDR2 is SMNVEV (reference sequence). In DNA form, the CDR3 reads TGTGCCAGCACGGGGCAGGGACCTTACAATGAGCAGTTCTTC. Translating it yields CASTGQGPYNEQFF.

V gene TRBV27 combines with J gene TRBJ2-2; no firm D call. Germline V lookup: CDR1 MNHEY, CDR2 SMNVEV (reference sequence). V was cut by 4 bases and J by 6 bases, with 6 bases left in between. The CDR3 is 12 amino acids. The CDR3 reads CASSYGSGELFF. DNA for the CDR3: TGTGCCAGCAGTTACGGTTCCGGGGAGCTGTTTTTT.

This chain connects TRBV20-1 to TRBJ2-7; TRBD1 matches at 7 bases. There are 13 residues in the CDR3. In germline, CDR1 is DFQATT, CDR2 SNEGSKA (reference sequence). The junction had 4 bases not matched to a gene; V was cut back by 1 base and J by 4 bases. The CDR3 DNA follows: TGCAGTGCTAGAGGCGACAGGGAATACGAGCAGTACTTC. Encoded protein: CSARGDREYEQYF.

This clonotype appeared a few times. The chain couples TRBV29-1 to TRBJ2-1; no firm D call. The germline V and J ends were trimmed by 1 base and 0 bases, with 10 bases remaining between them. In germline, CDR1 is SQVTM, CDR2 ANQGSEA. The CDR3 has 15 amino acids. The CDR3 DNA follows: TGCAGCGTTGAAGCGGCCCACGGCTCCTACAATGAGCAGTTCTTC. This translates into CSVEAAHGSYNEQFF.

V is TRBV7-9 and J is TRBJ2-5; the match to TRBD2 covers 9 bases. CDR3 length: 15 residues. CDR1 is SEHNR, CDR2 FQNEAQ, per germline (reference sequence). After removal of 5 bases from V and 10 bases from J, the junction contained 14 bases not matched to a gene. The DNA of the CDR3 is TGTGCCAGCAGCGAGCCGTCCTCGCGGGGGGGATTCCAGTACTTC. Its translation is CASSEPSSRGGFQYF.

The rearrangement uses TRBV4-2 and TRBJ1-4, with D perhaps TRBD1 (6 bases). Germline CDR1 and CDR2: LGHNA and YNFKEQ. The CDR3 spans 16 residues. Trimming took 0 bases from V and 8 from J, leaving 16 bases between them. The CDR3 spells CASSQDGGQGSEKLFF. The CDR3 DNA reads TGTGCCAGCAGCCAAGATGGGGGGCAGGGCAGCGAAAAACTGTTTTTT.

The rearrangement uses TRBV11-2 and TRBJ2-7, with 12 bases that match TRBD2. The CDR3 has 15 amino acids. Germline V lookup: CDR1 SGHAT, CDR2 FQNNGV. V gave up 4 bases and J gave up 2 bases; unmatched junction bases: 3. CDR3 DNA sequence: TGTGCCAGCAGCTCTCTAGCGGGAGGGCCCTACGAGCAGTACTTC. Translation gives CASSSLAGGPYEQYF.

In this sample, this clonotype turned up a few times. The rearrangement uses TRBV11-2 and TRBJ2-5; TRBD2 matches at 8 bases. Germline trimming cut 4 bases from V and 5 bases from J; bases unmatched to any gene: 3. Germline CDR1 SGHAT, CDR2 FQNNGV. The CDR3 spans 13 residues. The CDR3: CASSWTSWETQYF. In nucleotides, the CDR3 is TGTGCCAGCAGCTGGACTAGCTGGGAGACCCAGTACTTC.

This clonotype was detected ten times or more. This chain links TRBV4-1 with TRBJ2-2; D is uncertain. Germline-derived CDR1 and CDR2 are MGHRA and YSYEKL. V was clipped by 1 base and J by 0 bases, with 9 bases between them. CDR3 length: 16 amino acids. The CDR3 sequence: CASSQVGSPNTGELFF. The DNA for the CDR3 is TGCGCCAGCAGCCAAGTCGGCAGCCCGAACACCGGGGAGCTGTTTTTT.

This clonotype showed up just a few times. The rearrangement uses TRBV4-3 and TRBJ2-1, with TRBD2 as a possible D gene (7 bases). The CDR3 is made up of 14 amino acids. V lost 0 bases and J lost 9, with 12 bases in between. Germline assignment: CDR1 LGHNA and CDR2 YSLEER. The CDR3 is CASSQDGGAGEQFF. CDR3 nucleotides: TGCGCCAGCAGCCAAGATGGGGGGGCAGGTGAGCAGTTCTTC.

The genes are TRBV7-2 and TRBJ2-1, with 13 bases that match TRBD2. The J segment lost 7 bases and the V segment lost 4 bases, leaving 10 bases of the junction unmatched. There are 17 residues in the CDR3. In germline, CDR1 is SGHTA, CDR2 FQGNSA. Here the CDR3 DNA reads TGTGCCAGCAGCTCGCCCCAACTAGCGGGGGGGCAGAATGAGCAGTTCTTC. This translates into CASSSPQLAGGQNEQFF.